A selection of T cell receptor beta chains follows, all from one sample in a study of T cell responses to AZD1222 COVID-19 vaccine. Profiled with immunoSEQ multiplex PCR; TCRdb holds only in-frame clones, not every one. The profile shows roughly 150,000 clones, just over 85% of them singletons. The sample consisted of peripheral blood, taken on day 0 of AZD1222 vaccination. These receptors all stem from an adult in good health. Both conserved end residues are part of each CDR3. Fields, in order: V gene, J gene, CDR3 protein.

TRBV23-1	TRBJ2-7	CASSRPGPREQYF
TRBV18	TRBJ2-6	CASSSTTGTLGGANVLTF
TRBV3-1/TRBV3-2	TRBJ2-1	CASSQDQTASGRAYNEQFF
TRBV7-9	TRBJ2-1	CASSFKLAGASSYNEQFF
TRBV9	TRBJ2-2	CASKRDSNTGELFF
TRBV5-1	TRBJ2-7	CASSLADNYEQYF
TRBV7-2	TRBJ1-2	CASTLGSGLNYGYTF
TRBV27	TRBJ1-1	CATRGGADTEAFF
TRBV4-1	TRBJ1-5	CASSQDWDRGLQPQHF
TRBV10-1	TRBJ2-4	CASSLEGGNIQYF
TRBV28	TRBJ2-7	CASSSGTGGSYEQYF
TRBV5-6	TRBJ2-3	CASSSGLGGRDTQYF
TRBV15	TRBJ1-1	CATSSPSYTEAFF
TRBV28	TRBJ1-1	CASTYPGRTLEAFF
TRBV5-4	TRBJ2-5	CASSWARQETQYF
TRBV30	TRBJ2-7	CAWSGDGPYEQYF
TRBV4-1	TRBJ2-5	CASSQDSREETQYF
TRBV3-1/TRBV3-2	TRBJ1-1	CASSPSTGFTEAFF
TRBV7-2	TRBJ1-2	CASSLYINYGYTF
TRBV2	TRBJ1-5	CASAADSNQPQHF
TRBV2	TRBJ1-6	CASSELRDSPLHF
TRBV9	TRBJ2-1	CASGGHLHYNEQFF
TRBV7-2	TRBJ1-2	CASSLARASDGYTF
TRBV28	TRBJ1-1	CASPGSGTEAFF
TRBV7-9	TRBJ1-1	CASSHPTANTEAFF
TRBV6-4	TRBJ2-5	CASSDSGLGETQYF
TRBV11-3	TRBJ1-3	CASSLGPSGNTIYF
TRBV19	TRBJ1-1	CASTLGGGNTEAFF
TRBV27	TRBJ1-3	CASSGHGAGNTIYF
TRBV9	TRBJ2-2	CASSETSANTGELFF
TRBV4-1	TRBJ1-6	CASSNRGSQYSPLHF
TRBV30	TRBJ1-2	CAWSRGRIYGYTF
TRBV6-5	TRBJ2-2	CASSYLREAGTGELFF
TRBV2	TRBJ2-7	CASSDQLLSYEQYF
TRBV19	TRBJ2-1	CASSRGTSVNEQFF
TRBV29-1	TRBJ1-1	CSVRDGRPEAFF
TRBV7-9	TRBJ2-3	CASSPLTPPRDTQYF
TRBV11-2	TRBJ2-3	CASRDSGGPDTQYF
TRBV6-5	TRBJ2-7	CASRRGGLDYEQYF